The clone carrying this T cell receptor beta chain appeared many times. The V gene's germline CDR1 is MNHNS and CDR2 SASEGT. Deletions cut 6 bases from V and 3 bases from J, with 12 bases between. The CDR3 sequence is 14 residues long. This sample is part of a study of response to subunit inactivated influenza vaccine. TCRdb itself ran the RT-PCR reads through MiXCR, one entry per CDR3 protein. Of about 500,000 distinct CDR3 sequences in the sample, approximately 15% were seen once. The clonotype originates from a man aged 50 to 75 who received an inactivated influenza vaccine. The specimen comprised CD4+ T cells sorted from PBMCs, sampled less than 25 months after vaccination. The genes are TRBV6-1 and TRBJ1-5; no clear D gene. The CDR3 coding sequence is TGTGCCAGCAGGTTGGACGGTACCAATCAGCCCCAGCATTTT. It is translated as CASRLDGTNQPQHF.